This TCR beta chain was observed in a study of cytomegalovirus exposure and HLA in healthy donors. Across the whole study: The approximately 680 first-cohort repertoires and the 95 to 150 validation repertoires shared the same platform, a later analysis reported.

The CDR3 has 16 residues. Trimming left V 6 bases short and J 10 bases short, with 22 bases between. Germline CDR1 KGHSH, CDR2 LQKENI. The donors were members of the validation cohort comprising roughly 130 subjects, separate from the roughly 600-subject first cohort. Sequenced by immunoSEQ multiplex PCR; TCRdb stores in-frame clones only, minus some. The profile shows hundreds of thousands of clones, roughly 85% of them singletons. V and J are TRBV18 and TRBJ1-6; tentative D call: TRBD1 (6 bases). The clonotype originates from a woman in her late teens or twenties in good health and CMV-seronegative. Sample: PBMCs. The CDR3, as DNA: TGTGCCAGCTCCGAGGTTGGTGGGACCAGGGGCTCACCCCTCCACTTT. Protein sequence: CASSEVGGTRGSPLHF.